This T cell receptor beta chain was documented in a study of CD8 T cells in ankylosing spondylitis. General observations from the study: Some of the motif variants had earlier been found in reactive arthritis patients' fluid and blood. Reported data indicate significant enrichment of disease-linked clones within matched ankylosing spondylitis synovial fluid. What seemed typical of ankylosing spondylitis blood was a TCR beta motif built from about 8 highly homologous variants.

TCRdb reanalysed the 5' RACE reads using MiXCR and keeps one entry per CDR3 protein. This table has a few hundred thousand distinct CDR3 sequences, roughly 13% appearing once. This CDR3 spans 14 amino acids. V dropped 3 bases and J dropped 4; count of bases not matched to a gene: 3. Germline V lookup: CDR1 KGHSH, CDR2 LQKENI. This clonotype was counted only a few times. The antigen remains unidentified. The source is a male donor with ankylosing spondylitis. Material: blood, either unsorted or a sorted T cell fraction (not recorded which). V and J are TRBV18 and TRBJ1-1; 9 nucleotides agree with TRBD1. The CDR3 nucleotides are TGTGCCAGCTCACCTATACAGGGGGCCACTGAAGCTTTCTTT. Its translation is CASSPIQGATEAFF.